The entry that follows covers one TCR beta chain sequence. Its specificity is not known. It was with 60 Vbeta and 13 Jbeta primers that the PCR ran. TCRdb keeps only in-frame clones here, not all; method: immunoSEQ multiplex PCR. The clone table shows under 200,000 clones, with the ten largest holding roughly 6.7%. The data derive from a study of cytomegalovirus exposure and HLA in healthy donors. Trimming removed 1 base from V and 4 bases from J; junction bases left unmatched: 13. Germline CDR1 and CDR2: SGHAT and FQNNGV. There are 18 residues in the CDR3. The study's findings and limits: Only CMV serostatus was available as immune exposure information. Certain indistinguishable V segments, among them TRBV6-2 and TRBV6-3, were excluded.

The TCR was taken from a man younger than 40 in good health and CMV-seronegative. The genes are TRBV11-2 and TRBJ1-1; TRBD1 matches at 9 bases. Sequencing input: PBMCs. CDR3 loop: CASSLVSNGQGLVTEAFF. CDR3 coding DNA: TGTGCCAGCAGCTTAGTCTCTAATGGACAGGGGTTGGTCACTGAAGCTTTCTTT.